Listed below are T cell receptor beta chains from one sample, sequenced in a study of T cell responses to AZD1222 COVID-19 vaccine. Clones were sequenced by immunoSEQ multiplex PCR, and TCRdb holds only the in-frame ones, with some missing. The data show some 85,000 clones, approximately 90% seen once. The material was peripheral blood, obtained on day 0 of AZD1222 vaccination. The receptors were gathered from an adult in good health. Each CDR3 is given with its conserved first and last residue. The order of the fields is J gene, D gene, V gene, clone size, CDR3 protein, CDR3 DNA. D genes are given only for firm matches. Rows give clone size only sometimes, using once, few, many, or a class for an expanded clone.

j_gene: TRBJ1-6; d_gene: .; v_gene: TRBV14; abundance: .; CDR3aa: CASEDGWGSPLHF; CDR3nt: TGTGCCAGTGAGGATGGCTGGGGGTCACCCCTCCACTTT
j_gene: TRBJ2-1; d_gene: TRBD2; v_gene: TRBV7-2; abundance: .; CDR3aa: CASSPGTSYNEQFF; CDR3nt: TGTGCCAGCAGCCCGGGGACTAGCTACAATGAGCAGTTCTTC
j_gene: TRBJ1-6; d_gene: .; v_gene: TRBV27; abundance: few; CDR3aa: CASSLSGRRTLHF; CDR3nt: TGTGCCAGCAGTTTATCTGGACGGAGAACCCTCCACTTT
j_gene: TRBJ2-1; d_gene: .; v_gene: TRBV7-2; abundance: .; CDR3aa: CASSSSRGSSYNEQFF; CDR3nt: TGTGCCAGCAGCTCCAGTAGGGGTAGCTCCTACAATGAGCAGTTCTTC
j_gene: TRBJ1-4; d_gene: TRBD1; v_gene: TRBV5-1; abundance: .; CDR3aa: CASSVTGANEKLFF; CDR3nt: TGCGCCAGCAGCGTGACAGGGGCTAATGAAAAACTGTTTTTT
j_gene: TRBJ1-1; d_gene: .; v_gene: TRBV15; abundance: .; CDR3aa: CATSRDVGRMNTEAFF; CDR3nt: TGTGCCACCAGCAGAGATGTGGGACGCATGAACACTGAAGCTTTCTTT
j_gene: TRBJ1-1; d_gene: .; v_gene: TRBV5-1; abundance: .; CDR3aa: CASSLGVNTEAFF; CDR3nt: TGCGCCAGCAGCTTGGGGGTGAACACTGAAGCTTTCTTT
j_gene: TRBJ1-4; d_gene: .; v_gene: TRBV29-1; abundance: .; CDR3aa: CSVVATSAEKLFF; CDR3nt: TGCAGCGTTGTAGCTACTTCGGCTGAAAAACTGTTTTTT
j_gene: TRBJ1-6; d_gene: .; v_gene: TRBV19; abundance: few; CDR3aa: CASMAGRIVHF; CDR3nt: TGTGCCAGTATGGCAGGGAGGATCGTCCACTTT
j_gene: TRBJ1-5; d_gene: .; v_gene: TRBV19; abundance: .; CDR3aa: CASNPGGGINQPQHF; CDR3nt: TGTGCCAGTAACCCCGGGGGAGGAATCAATCAGCCCCAGCATTTT
j_gene: TRBJ2-5; d_gene: .; v_gene: TRBV20-1; abundance: .; CDR3aa: CSASVVPLRREETQYF; CDR3nt: TGCAGTGCTAGTGTGGTCCCCTTGCGTAGGGAAGAGACCCAGTACTTC
j_gene: TRBJ1-6; d_gene: .; v_gene: TRBV5-1; abundance: .; CDR3aa: CASSLLATQNSPLHF; CDR3nt: TGCGCCAGCAGCTTGCTTGCGACTCAAAATTCACCCCTCCACTTT
j_gene: TRBJ1-1; d_gene: .; v_gene: TRBV19; abundance: .; CDR3aa: CASSIHGIEAFF; CDR3nt: TGTGCCAGTAGTATACATGGAATTGAAGCTTTCTTT
j_gene: TRBJ2-5; d_gene: .; v_gene: TRBV13; abundance: .; CDR3aa: CASSLDSRQETQYF; CDR3nt: TGTGCCAGCAGCTTAGACAGCAGACAAGAGACCCAGTACTTC
j_gene: TRBJ1-2; d_gene: .; v_gene: TRBV6-5; abundance: .; CDR3aa: CASSYSAGHYGYTF; CDR3nt: TGTGCCAGCAGTTACTCGGCAGGGCACTATGGCTACACCTTC
j_gene: TRBJ1-2; d_gene: .; v_gene: TRBV18; abundance: .; CDR3aa: CASSPEKGGYYGYTF; CDR3nt: TGTGCCAGCTCACCCGAGAAGGGGGGTTACTATGGCTACACCTTC
j_gene: TRBJ1-3; d_gene: .; v_gene: TRBV2; abundance: .; CDR3aa: CASSEFGRGGTGNTIYF; CDR3nt: TGTGCCAGCAGTGAATTCGGCCGCGGGGGGACTGGAAACACCATATATTTT
j_gene: TRBJ2-7; d_gene: .; v_gene: TRBV20-1; abundance: .; CDR3aa: CSASLRAIKDEQYF; CDR3nt: TGCAGTGCTAGTTTAAGGGCTATAAAGGACGAGCAGTACTTC
j_gene: TRBJ2-7; d_gene: TRBD1; v_gene: TRBV18; abundance: .; CDR3aa: CASSPGTGGSRSYEQYF; CDR3nt: TGTGCCAGCTCACCAGGGACAGGGGGCTCCCGTTCCTACGAGCAGTACTTC
j_gene: TRBJ1-3; d_gene: .; v_gene: TRBV7-8; abundance: .; CDR3aa: CASSLRVSSGNTIYF; CDR3nt: TGTGCCAGCAGCTTAAGAGTCTCCTCTGGAAACACCATATATTTT
j_gene: TRBJ2-2; d_gene: .; v_gene: TRBV5-5; abundance: .; CDR3aa: CASSFTPFQVGELFF; CDR3nt: TGTGCCAGCAGCTTTACCCCTTTCCAAGTCGGGGAGCTGTTTTTT
j_gene: TRBJ2-7; d_gene: .; v_gene: TRBV21-1; abundance: .; CDR3aa: CASSLLSYEQYF; CDR3nt: TGTGCCAGCAGCCTCCTCTCCTACGAGCAGTACTTC
j_gene: TRBJ2-3; d_gene: TRBD2; v_gene: TRBV4-2; abundance: .; CDR3aa: CASSQEAAGGPDTQYF; CDR3nt: TGTGCCAGCAGCCAAGAGGCAGCGGGGGGGCCAGATACGCAGTATTTT
j_gene: TRBJ2-1; d_gene: .; v_gene: TRBV4-1; abundance: .; CDR3aa: CASSQVPLESAYNEQFF; CDR3nt: TGCGCCAGCAGCCAAGTTCCCTTGGAATCGGCCTACAATGAGCAGTTCTTC
j_gene: TRBJ1-4; d_gene: .; v_gene: TRBV4-1; abundance: .; CDR3aa: CASSQREINEKLFF; CDR3nt: TGCGCCAGCAGCCAAAGAGAAATTAACGAAAAACTGTTTTTT
j_gene: TRBJ2-1; d_gene: TRBD1; v_gene: TRBV5-1; abundance: .; CDR3aa: CASSLVQGEYNEQFF; CDR3nt: TGCGCCAGCAGCTTGGTACAGGGGGAGTACAATGAGCAGTTCTTC
j_gene: TRBJ1-2; d_gene: TRBD1; v_gene: TRBV6-1; abundance: .; CDR3aa: CASSEAGQAPRGYTF; CDR3nt: TGTGCCAGCAGTGAAGCGGGACAGGCCCCGAGGGGCTACACCTTC
j_gene: TRBJ2-7; d_gene: .; v_gene: TRBV11-3; abundance: .; CDR3aa: CASSPGGAGHYEQYF; CDR3nt: TGTGCCAGCAGCCCTGGAGGGGCAGGGCACTACGAGCAGTACTTC
j_gene: TRBJ2-7; d_gene: .; v_gene: TRBV7-2; abundance: once; CDR3aa: CASSLEHPGEYEQYF; CDR3nt: TGTGCCAGCAGCTTAGAACACCCCGGGGAATACGAGCAGTACTTC
j_gene: TRBJ2-2; d_gene: .; v_gene: TRBV2; abundance: .; CDR3aa: CASKRSGELFF; CDR3nt: TGTGCCAGCAAAAGGTCCGGGGAGCTGTTTTTT
j_gene: TRBJ2-1; d_gene: .; v_gene: TRBV4-1; abundance: .; CDR3aa: CASSQIRSMRDGDEQFF; CDR3nt: TGCGCCAGCAGCCAAATCCGGTCTATGCGGGACGGGGATGAGCAGTTCTTC
j_gene: TRBJ1-2; d_gene: TRBD1; v_gene: TRBV2; abundance: .; CDR3aa: CASRTGQGNYGYTF; CDR3nt: TGTGCCAGCAGGACCGGACAGGGAAACTATGGCTACACCTTC
j_gene: TRBJ1-1; d_gene: TRBD1; v_gene: TRBV7-2; abundance: .; CDR3aa: CASSPRTGSVGAFF; CDR3nt: TGTGCCAGCAGCCCCAGGACAGGCTCGGTAGGGGCTTTCTTT
j_gene: TRBJ2-1; d_gene: TRBD2; v_gene: TRBV14; abundance: .; CDR3aa: CASSPLGLVYNEQFF; CDR3nt: TGTGCCAGCAGCCCACTCGGACTAGTCTACAATGAGCAGTTCTTC
j_gene: TRBJ2-1; d_gene: .; v_gene: TRBV6-4; abundance: .; CDR3aa: CASSAGWTGSMKFF; CDR3nt: TGTGCCAGCAGTGCAGGATGGACGGGGTCCATGAAGTTCTTC
j_gene: TRBJ2-7; d_gene: .; v_gene: TRBV19; abundance: .; CDR3aa: CASSINREGGEQYF; CDR3nt: TGTGCCAGTAGTATAAACAGGGAAGGTGGAGAGCAGTACTTC
j_gene: TRBJ1-2; d_gene: TRBD1; v_gene: TRBV15; abundance: .; CDR3aa: CATSSPGTGGNYGYTF; CDR3nt: TGTGCCACCAGCAGCCCCGGGACAGGGGGCAACTATGGCTACACCTTC
j_gene: TRBJ2-5; d_gene: .; v_gene: TRBV5-1; abundance: .; CDR3aa: CASSLWRAGQETQYF; CDR3nt: TGCGCCAGCAGCTTGTGGAGGGCAGGACAAGAGACCCAGTACTTC
j_gene: TRBJ1-6; d_gene: .; v_gene: TRBV6-5; abundance: .; CDR3aa: CATQDRQEYSPLHF; CDR3nt: TGTGCCACCCAGGACCGACAGGAGTATTCACCCCTCCACTTT
j_gene: TRBJ1-3; d_gene: TRBD1; v_gene: TRBV5-1; abundance: .; CDR3aa: CASSVQGEGNTIYF; CDR3nt: TGCGCCAGCAGCGTACAGGGGGAGGGAAACACCATATATTTT